Listed below are T cell receptor beta chains from one sample, sequenced in a study of blood T cells in healthy people across ages. TCRdb independently ran MiXCR on the 5' RACE reads; one entry per CDR3 protein. The sample lists 600,000 to 850,000 distinct CDR3 sequences, just under 25% occurring once. The sample also formed part of further work on T cells of mothers and their children.

Sequencing was performed on blood. These receptor sequences come from a boy between 10 and 17 years old in good health. The CDR3 runs from the conserved cysteine through the conserved F or W. The D gene is left open where the match is weak. Part of the rows lack a size; the others show once, few, many or a class for expanded clones.

cdr3_length,j_call,d_call,clone_size,v_call,cdr3_nt,cdr3_aa
18,TRBJ2-4,TRBD2,-,TRBV7-2,TGTGCCAGCAGCTTATCTGGCGGGGGGGGTATGTCCAAAAACATTCAGTACTTC,CASSLSGGGGMSKNIQYF
14,TRBJ2-3,-,-,TRBV5-1,TGCGCCAGCAGCAGCGGGTCTAGCACAGATACGCAGTATTTT,CASSSGSSTDTQYF
13,TRBJ2-7,-,-,TRBV19,TGTGCCACCAGGAAGCTAGACAGTTACGAGCAGTACTTC,CATRKLDSYEQYF
15,TRBJ2-1,-,-,TRBV28,TGTGCCAGCAGCCTACTGGAACAGCCCTACAATGAGCAGTTCTTC,CASSLLEQPYNEQFF
16,TRBJ1-3,TRBD1,few,TRBV7-2,TGTGCCAGCAGCTCGATGGGACAGGCCTCTGGAAACACCATATATTTT,CASSSMGQASGNTIYF
15,TRBJ1-2,TRBD1,-,TRBV9,TGTGCCAGCAGCTCAGGGACAGGGCCTAACTATGGCTACACCTTC,CASSSGTGPNYGYTF
14,TRBJ2-4,-,once,TRBV7-2,TGTGCCAGCAGCAAAGACTACGCCAAAAACATTCAGTACTTC,CASSKDYAKNIQYF
15,TRBJ2-3,TRBD1,-,TRBV29-1,TGCAGCGCAGCTCCCTGGACAGGCGGGACAGATACGCAGTATTTT,CSAAPWTGGTDTQYF
14,TRBJ2-3,TRBD1,-,TRBV2,TGTGCCAGCACCAACGACAGGGGCGCAGATACGCAGTATTTT,CASTNDRGADTQYF
13,TRBJ2-7,TRBD1,-,TRBV29-1,TGCAGCGTTGAATCGGGACAGGGGGCTAAGCAGTACTTC,CSVESGQGAKQYF
15,TRBJ2-1,-,-,TRBV4-1,TGCGCCAGCAGCCAAGAAGGGGACGGAGACAACGAGCAGTTCTTC,CASSQEGDGDNEQFF
14,TRBJ1-4,-,few,TRBV12-3/TRBV12-4,TGTGCCAGCAGTCTGGGCCCGATTGATGAAAAACTGTTTTTT,CASSLGPIDEKLFF
13,TRBJ2-4,-,few,TRBV6-5,TGTGCCAGCAGTTACTCTCCCCAAAACATTCAGTACTTC,CASSYSPQNIQYF